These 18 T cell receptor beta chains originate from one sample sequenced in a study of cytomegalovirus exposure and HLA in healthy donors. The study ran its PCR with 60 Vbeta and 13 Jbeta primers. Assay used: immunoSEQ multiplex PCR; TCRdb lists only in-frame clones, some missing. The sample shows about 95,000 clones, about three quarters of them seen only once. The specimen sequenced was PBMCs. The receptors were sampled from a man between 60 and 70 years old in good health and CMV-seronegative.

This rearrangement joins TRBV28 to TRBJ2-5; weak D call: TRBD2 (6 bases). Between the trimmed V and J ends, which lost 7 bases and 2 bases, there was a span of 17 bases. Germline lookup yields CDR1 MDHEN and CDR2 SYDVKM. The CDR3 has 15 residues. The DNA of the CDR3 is TGTGCCAGCAATCCCGGGACTCGAACTCAAGAGACCCAGTACTTC. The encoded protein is CASNPGTRTQETQYF.

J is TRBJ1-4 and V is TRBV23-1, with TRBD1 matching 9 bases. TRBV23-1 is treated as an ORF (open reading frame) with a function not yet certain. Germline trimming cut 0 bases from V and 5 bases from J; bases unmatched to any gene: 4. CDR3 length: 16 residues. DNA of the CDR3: TGCGCCAGCAGTCAATCAACGGGACAGGGAAATGAAAAACTGTTTTTT. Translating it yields CASSQSTGQGNEKLFF.

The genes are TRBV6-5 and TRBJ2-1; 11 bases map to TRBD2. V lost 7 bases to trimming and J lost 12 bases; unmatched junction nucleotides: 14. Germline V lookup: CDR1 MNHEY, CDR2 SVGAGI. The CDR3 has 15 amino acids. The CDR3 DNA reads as TGTGCCAGCACCGGACTAGCGGGTCGATTTAAGGGGCAGTTCTTC. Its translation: CASTGLAGRFKGQFF.

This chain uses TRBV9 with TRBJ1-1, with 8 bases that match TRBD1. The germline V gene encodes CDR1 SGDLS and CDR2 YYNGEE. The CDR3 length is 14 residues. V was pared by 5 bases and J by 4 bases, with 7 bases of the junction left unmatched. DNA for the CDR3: TGTGCCAGCAGTGGGACAGGATACAGCACTGAAGCTTTCTTT. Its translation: CASSGTGYSTEAFF.

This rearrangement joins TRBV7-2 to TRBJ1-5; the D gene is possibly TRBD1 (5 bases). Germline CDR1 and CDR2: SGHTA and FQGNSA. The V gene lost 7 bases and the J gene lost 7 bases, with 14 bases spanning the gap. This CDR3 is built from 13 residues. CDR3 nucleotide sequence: TGTGCCAGCACCTCCCGTTGGGGCCAGCCCCAGCATTTT. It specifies CASTSRWGQPQHF.

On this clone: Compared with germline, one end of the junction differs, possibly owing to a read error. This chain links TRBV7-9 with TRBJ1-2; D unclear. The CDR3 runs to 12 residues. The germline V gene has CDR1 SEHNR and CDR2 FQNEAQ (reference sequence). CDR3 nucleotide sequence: TGTTCCAGCAGCTTAGCGGCTTATGGCTACACCTTC. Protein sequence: CSSSLAAYGYTF.

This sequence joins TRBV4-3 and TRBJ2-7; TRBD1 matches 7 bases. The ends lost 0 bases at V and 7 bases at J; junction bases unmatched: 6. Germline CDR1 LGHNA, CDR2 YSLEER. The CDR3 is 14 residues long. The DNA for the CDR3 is TGCGCCAGCAGCCAAGATGCGAGGGGGCATGAGCAGTACTTC. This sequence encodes CASSQDARGHEQYF.

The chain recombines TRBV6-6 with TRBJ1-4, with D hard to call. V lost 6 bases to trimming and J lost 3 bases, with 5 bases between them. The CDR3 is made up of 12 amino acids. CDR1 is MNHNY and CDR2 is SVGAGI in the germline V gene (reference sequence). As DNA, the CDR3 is TGTGCCAGCAGAGAGGCTAATGAAAAACTGTTTTTT. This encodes CASREANEKLFF.

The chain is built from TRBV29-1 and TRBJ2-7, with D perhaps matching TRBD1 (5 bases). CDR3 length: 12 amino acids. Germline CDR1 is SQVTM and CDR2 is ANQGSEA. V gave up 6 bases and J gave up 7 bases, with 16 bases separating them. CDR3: CSVQVRGGEQYF. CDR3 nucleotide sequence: TGCAGCGTCCAGGTTAGGGGTGGAGAGCAGTACTTC.

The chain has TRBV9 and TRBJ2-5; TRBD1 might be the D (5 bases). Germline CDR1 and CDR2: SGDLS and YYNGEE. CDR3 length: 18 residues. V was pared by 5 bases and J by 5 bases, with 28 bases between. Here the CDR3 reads CASSLIPGRGLQHETQYF. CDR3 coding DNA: TGTGCCAGCAGTCTGATCCCAGGAAGGGGCCTCCAGCATGAGACCCAGTACTTC.

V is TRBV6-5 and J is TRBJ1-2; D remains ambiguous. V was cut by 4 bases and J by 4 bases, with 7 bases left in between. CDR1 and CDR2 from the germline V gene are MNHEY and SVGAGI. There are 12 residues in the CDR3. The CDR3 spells CASSSRSYGYTF. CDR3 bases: TGTGCCAGCAGTTCACGGTCCTATGGCTACACCTTC.

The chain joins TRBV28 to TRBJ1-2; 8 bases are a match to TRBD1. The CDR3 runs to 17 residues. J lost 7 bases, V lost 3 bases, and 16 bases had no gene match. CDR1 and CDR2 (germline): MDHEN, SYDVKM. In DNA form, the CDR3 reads TGTGCCAGCAGTTTGGCCGGGACAGGCGCGTTATTGTCTGGCTACACCTTC. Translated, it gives CASSLAGTGALLSGYTF.

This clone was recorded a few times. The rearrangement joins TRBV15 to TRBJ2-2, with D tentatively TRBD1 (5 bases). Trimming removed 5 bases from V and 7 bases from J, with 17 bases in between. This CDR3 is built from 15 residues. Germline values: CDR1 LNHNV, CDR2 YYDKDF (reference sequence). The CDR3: CATSRWTQAGGELFF. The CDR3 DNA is TGTGCCACCAGCCGGTGGACACAGGCCGGCGGGGAGCTGTTTTTT.

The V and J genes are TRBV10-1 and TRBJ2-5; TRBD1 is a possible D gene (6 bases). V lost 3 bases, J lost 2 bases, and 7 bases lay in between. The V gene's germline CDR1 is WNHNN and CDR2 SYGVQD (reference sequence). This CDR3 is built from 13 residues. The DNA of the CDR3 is TGCGCCAGCAGTGAACAGGGACAAGAGACCCAGTACTTC. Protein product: CASSEQGQETQYF.

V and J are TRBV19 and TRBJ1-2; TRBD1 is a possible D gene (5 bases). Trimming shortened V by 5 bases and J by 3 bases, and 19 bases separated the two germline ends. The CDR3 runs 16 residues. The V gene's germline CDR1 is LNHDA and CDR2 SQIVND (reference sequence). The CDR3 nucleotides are TGTGCCAGTAGTTCGTGGACATACACCGCGGACTATGGCTACACCTTC. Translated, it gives CASSSWTYTADYGYTF.

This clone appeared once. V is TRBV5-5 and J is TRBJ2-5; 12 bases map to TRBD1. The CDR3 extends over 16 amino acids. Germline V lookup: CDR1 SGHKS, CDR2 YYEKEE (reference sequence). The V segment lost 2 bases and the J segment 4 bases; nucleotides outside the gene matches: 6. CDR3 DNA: TGTGCCAGCAGCTTCCCGGGACAGGGGGCAGGAGAGACCCAGTACTTC. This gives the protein CASSFPGQGAGETQYF.

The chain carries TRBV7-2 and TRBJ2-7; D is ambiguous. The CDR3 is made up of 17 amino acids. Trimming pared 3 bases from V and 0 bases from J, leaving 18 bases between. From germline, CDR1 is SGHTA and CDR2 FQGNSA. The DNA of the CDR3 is TGTGCCAGCAGCTTGTCCGCGCGCGGCCCGGGCTCCTACGAGCAGTACTTC. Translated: CASSLSARGPGSYEQYF.

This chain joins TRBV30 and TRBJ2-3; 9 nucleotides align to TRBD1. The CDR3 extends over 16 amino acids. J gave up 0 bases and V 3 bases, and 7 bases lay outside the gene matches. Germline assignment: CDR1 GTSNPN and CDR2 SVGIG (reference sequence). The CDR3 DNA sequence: TGTGCCTGGAGATCCCTCGACAGGGGGAGCACAGATACGCAGTATTTT. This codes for CAWRSLDRGSTDTQYF.